This entry features one TCR beta chain sequence. As yet, its antigen is unknown. The PCR made use of 60 Vbeta and 13 Jbeta primers. Using immunoSEQ multiplex PCR, the repertoire was profiled, and TCRdb retains in-frame clones only, with some absent. This table holds 100,000 to 150,000 clones, 80% to 90% found once. This record belongs to a study of cytomegalovirus exposure and HLA in healthy donors. This CDR3 contains 16 residues. V was trimmed by 5 bases and J by 0 bases, leaving 14 bases between them. Germline V gene data show CDR1 as SEHNR and CDR2 as FQNEAQ (reference sequence). General observations from the study: Earlier results showed most TCR beta V segments being productive about 90% or about 30% of the time. The classifier reportedly diagnosed cytomegalovirus status with high specificity and sensitivity.

The receptor's source is a woman aged 40 to 50 in good health and CMV-seropositive. The V and J genes are TRBV7-9 and TRBJ1-3; D not certain. Sequencing used PBMCs. CDR3 amino acids: CASSLDPGSSGNTIYF. The CDR3 DNA is TGTGCCAGCAGCCTAGATCCGGGAAGCTCTGGAAACACCATATATTTT.